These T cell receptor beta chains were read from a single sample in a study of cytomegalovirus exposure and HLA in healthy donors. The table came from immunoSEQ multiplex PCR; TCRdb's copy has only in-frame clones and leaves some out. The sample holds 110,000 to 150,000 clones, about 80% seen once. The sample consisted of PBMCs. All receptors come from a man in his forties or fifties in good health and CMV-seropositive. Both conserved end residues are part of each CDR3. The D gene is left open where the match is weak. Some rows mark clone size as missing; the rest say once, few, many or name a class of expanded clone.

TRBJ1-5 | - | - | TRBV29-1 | TGCAGCGTTGGGGCAGGGGTCGGTCAGCCCCAGCATTTT | CSVGAGVGQPQHF
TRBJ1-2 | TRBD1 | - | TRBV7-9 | TGTGCCAGCAGCTTACGGGACAGGGGCCCTAACTATGGCTACACCTTC | CASSLRDRGPNYGYTF
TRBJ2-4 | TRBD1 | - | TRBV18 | TGTGCCAGCTCACCAGGACAGGACACGCTAGCCAAAAACATTCAGTACTTC | CASSPGQDTLAKNIQYF
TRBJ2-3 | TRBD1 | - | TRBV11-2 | TGTGCCAGCAGCACCTGGGACAGTTACACAGATACGCAGTATTTT | CASSTWDSYTDTQYF
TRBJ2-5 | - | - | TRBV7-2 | TGTGCCAGCAGCTCATGGGGCATGAAACAAGAGACCCAGTACTTC | CASSSWGMKQETQYF
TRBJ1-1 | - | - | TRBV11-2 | TGTGCCAGCAGCTTCAGGGTGAACACTGAAGCTTTCTTT | CASSFRVNTEAFF
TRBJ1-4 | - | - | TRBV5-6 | TGTGCCAGCAGCTTGTTAGGCAGGAATAATGAAAAACTGTTTTTT | CASSLLGRNNEKLFF
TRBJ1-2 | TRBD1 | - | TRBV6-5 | TGTGCCAGCAGTTACCCATACTTGGGACAGGCCAGCGGCTACACCTTC | CASSYPYLGQASGYTF
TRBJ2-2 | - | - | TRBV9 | TGTGCCAGCAGCGTCTCTACCGGGGAGCTGTTTTTT | CASSVSTGELFF
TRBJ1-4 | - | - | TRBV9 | TGTGCCAGCAGCGTAGGATCACTAAATGAAAAACTGTTTTTT | CASSVGSLNEKLFF
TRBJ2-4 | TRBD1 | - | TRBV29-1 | TGCAGCGTTGAGATGACAGGGGCGGACATTCAGTACTTC | CSVEMTGADIQYF
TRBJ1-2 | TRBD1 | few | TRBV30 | TGTGCCTGGAGTGCACAGGGGGCTGACTATGGCTACACCTTC | CAWSAQGADYGYTF
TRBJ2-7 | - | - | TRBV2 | TGTGCCAGCAAGAGGGCACCCACGCGTGGCGAGCAGTACTTC | CASKRAPTRGEQYF
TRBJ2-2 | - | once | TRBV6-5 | TGTGCCAGCAGTTACTCGAATAAGCTGGCCGGGGAGCTGTTTTTT | CASSYSNKLAGELFF
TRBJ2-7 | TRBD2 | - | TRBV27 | TGTGCCAGCAGATCTCCCAGGACTAGCGGGACCTACGAGCAGTACTTC | CASRSPRTSGTYEQYF
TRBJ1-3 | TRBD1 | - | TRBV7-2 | TGTGCCAGCAGCTCCCTTGGACAGGGAGGGAACACCATATATTTT | CASSSLGQGGNTIYF
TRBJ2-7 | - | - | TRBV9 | TGTGCCAGCAGCCCCCGACCCGGGCGGGGCGAGCAGTACTTC | CASSPRPGRGEQYF
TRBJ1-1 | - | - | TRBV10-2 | TGCGCCAGCAGCGCAGGGGCCGGGAACACTGAAGCTTTCTTT | CASSAGAGNTEAFF
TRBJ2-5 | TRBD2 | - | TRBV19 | TGTGCCAGCTCCAACCTCTTCCTGTCCGGGGCGGGGGGGACCCAGTACTTC | CASSNLFLSGAGGTQYF
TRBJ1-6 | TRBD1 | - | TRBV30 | TGTGCCGAAAACACAGGGGATTATTCACCCCTCCACTTT | CAENTGDYSPLHF
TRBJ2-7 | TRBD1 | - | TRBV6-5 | TGTGCCACCGCCGACAGGGGGCTGCCCTACAAGCAGTACTTC | CATADRGLPYKQYF
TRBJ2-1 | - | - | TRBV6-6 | TGTGCCAGCAACAGACCCGGGACAAGCTCCTACAATGAGCAGTTCTTC | CASNRPGTSSYNEQFF
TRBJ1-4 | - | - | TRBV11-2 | TGTGCCAGCAGCTTAGATCGAGTTGAAAAACTGTTTTTT | CASSLDRVEKLFF
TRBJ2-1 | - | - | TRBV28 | TGTGCCAGCATGGACACCTCAAGGAGTGAGCAGTTCTTC | CASMDTSRSEQFF
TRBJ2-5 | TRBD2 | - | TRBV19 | TGTGCCAGTAGTATGTCCCTAGCGGGAGGAGAGGAGACCCAGTACTTC | CASSMSLAGGEETQYF
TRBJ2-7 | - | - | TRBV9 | TGTGCCAGCAGCGTATCGCAGGGCGATCCCTACGAGCAGTACTTC | CASSVSQGDPYEQYF
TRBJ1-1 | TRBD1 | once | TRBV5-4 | TGTGCCAGCAGCAGGGGACAGGGAGACACTGAAGCTTTCTTT | CASSRGQGDTEAFF
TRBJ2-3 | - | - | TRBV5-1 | TGCGCCAGCAGCTTGGTGCAGGGTACAGATACGCAGTATTTT | CASSLVQGTDTQYF
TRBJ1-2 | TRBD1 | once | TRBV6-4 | TGTGCCAGCAAGAGGACAGGGGGCGCCTACTATGGCTACACCTTC | CASKRTGGAYYGYTF
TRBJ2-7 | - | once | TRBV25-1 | TGTGCCAGCAGTGAACCCGCCGGGAACGAGCAGTACTTC | CASSEPAGNEQYF
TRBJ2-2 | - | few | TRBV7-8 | TGTGCCAGCAGCTTAGGGGCGAACCTGAACACCGGGGAGCTGTTTTTT | CASSLGANLNTGELFF
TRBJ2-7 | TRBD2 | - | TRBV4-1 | TGCGCCAGCAGACATAGCGGGAGGCCCTCCTACGAGCAGTACTTC | CASRHSGRPSYEQYF
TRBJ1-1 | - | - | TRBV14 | TGTGCCAGCAGCCAAGGGCGGGGCGGATGGACTGAAGCTTTCTTT | CASSQGRGGWTEAFF
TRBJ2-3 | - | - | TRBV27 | TGTGCCAGCAGTTTCGGACTCAACACAGATACGCAGTATTTT | CASSFGLNTDTQYF
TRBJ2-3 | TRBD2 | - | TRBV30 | TGTGCCTTACTAAGCGGGAGTTTCACAGATACGCAGTATTTT | CALLSGSFTDTQYF
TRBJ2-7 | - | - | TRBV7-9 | TGTGCCAGTGGCGGGACGTCATCCTACGAGCAGTACTTC | CASGGTSSYEQYF
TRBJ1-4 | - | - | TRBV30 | TGTGCCTGGAGTTTAGACAGGTTTGGCCACGGTGAAAAACTGTTTTTT | CAWSLDRFGHGEKLFF
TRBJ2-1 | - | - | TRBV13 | TGTGCCAGCAGCTCGCAACCGGGGTCATACTCCTACAATGAGCAGTTCTTC | CASSSQPGSYSYNEQFF
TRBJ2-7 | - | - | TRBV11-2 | TGTGCCAGCAGCTTAGGGGCGGGGTCAGGCTACGAGCAGTACTTC | CASSLGAGSGYEQYF